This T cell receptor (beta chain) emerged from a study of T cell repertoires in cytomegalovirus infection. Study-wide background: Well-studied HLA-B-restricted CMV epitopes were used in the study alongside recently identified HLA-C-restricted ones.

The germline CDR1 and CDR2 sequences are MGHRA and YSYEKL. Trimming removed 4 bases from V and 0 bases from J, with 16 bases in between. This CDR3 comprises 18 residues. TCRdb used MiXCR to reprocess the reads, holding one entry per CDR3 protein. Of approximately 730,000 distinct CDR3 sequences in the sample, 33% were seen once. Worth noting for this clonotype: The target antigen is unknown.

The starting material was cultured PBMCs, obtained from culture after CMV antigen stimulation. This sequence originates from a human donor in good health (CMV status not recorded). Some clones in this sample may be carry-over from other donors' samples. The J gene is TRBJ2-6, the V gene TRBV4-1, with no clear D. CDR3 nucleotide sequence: TGCGCCAGCAGCCTGGGATTAGGCCAACACTCTGGGGCCAACGTCCTGACTTTC. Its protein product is CASSLGLGQHSGANVLTF.